What follows is one TCR beta chain and its context. Its antigen remains unknown. A single record per CDR3 protein comes from TCRdb applying MiXCR to the reads. The data show approximately 270,000 distinct CDR3 sequences, around 20% seen once. This entry is derived from a study of T cell repertoires in cytomegalovirus infection. Trimming took off 3 bases at V and 6 bases at J, with 14 bases between the two ends. Germline V lookup: CDR1 SEHNR, CDR2 FQNEAQ (reference sequence). CDR3 length: 14 residues. General study findings and limits: CMV-specific HLA-C-restricted TCR beta clonotypes dominated the ex vivo response.

The V and J genes are TRBV7-9 and TRBJ1-2, with a weak D call TRBD1 (5 bases). This TCR was sampled from a human donor in good health (CMV status not recorded). Some clones in this sample may be carry-over from other donors' samples. Sequenced material: cultured PBMCs, taken from culture after CMV antigen stimulation. The CDR3 sequence is CASSFPRDVDGYTF. The DNA for the CDR3 is TGTGCCAGCAGCTTTCCCAGGGACGTTGATGGCTACACCTTC.